The 24 T cell receptor beta chains reported below all come from one sample, sequenced in a study of CD4 T cells in relation to SARS-CoV-2 and coronaviruses. No antigen is known for these receptors. Sequenced by immunoSEQ multiplex PCR; TCRdb stores in-frame clones only, minus some. Of about 20,000 clones listed, approximately 68% are singletons. The unexposed donors gave CD4+ T cells in about 2011-2019, prior to COVID-19. After more than eight days of culture, CD4+ T cells were isolated. Sample: CD4+ T cells from PBMCs, cultured in vitro. The origin of the receptors is a human donor in good health.

This clone showed up just a few times. V gene TRBV29-1 combines with J gene TRBJ2-5, with D possibly matching TRBD1 (6 bases). The CDR3 has 14 residues. In germline, CDR1 is SQVTM, CDR2 ANQGSEA. V lost 7 bases to trimming and J lost 5 bases, with 20 bases between them. The CDR3 sequence: CSATWGRGRETQYF. CDR3 DNA: TGCAGCGCCACCTGGGGCAGGGGCCGGGAGACCCAGTACTTC.

The chain links TRBV6-5 to TRBJ1-2, with TRBD1 matching over 12 bases. This CDR3 contains 15 residues. Germline lookup yields CDR1 MNHEY and CDR2 SVGAGI. V shed 5 bases, J shed 4 bases, and the junction held 5 bases outside the gene matches. The CDR3 loop reads CASSPGDRGPYGYTF. Here the CDR3 DNA reads TGTGCCAGCAGTCCCGGGGACAGGGGGCCCTATGGCTACACCTTC.

The chain recombines TRBV3-1 (or the pseudogene TRBV3-2) with TRBJ1-3; unclear D gene. Trimming removed 1 base at V and 2 bases at J, with 6 bases between. Germline CDR1 LGHDT, CDR2 YNNKEL (reference sequence). There are 14 residues in the CDR3. CDR3 in amino acids: CASSQGEAGNTIYF. The CDR3 DNA sequence: TGTGCCAGCAGCCAAGGGGAGGCTGGAAACACCATATATTTT.

The chain links TRBV19 to TRBJ1-5, with a tentative D call TRBD1 (5 bases). CDR3 length equals 12 residues. Between the trimmed V and J ends, which lost 5 bases and 11 bases, there was a span of 13 bases. CDR1 is LNHDA and CDR2 is SQIVND in the germline V gene (reference sequence). The CDR3 DNA reads TGTGCCAGTAGTGCCCAGGGCGTAGCCCAGCATTTT. This translates into CASSAQGVAQHF.

Only a few counts were recorded for this clone. The chain employs TRBV2 and TRBJ1-6; 8 bases fit TRBD1. Trimming took 4 bases from V and 9 from J; bases not matched to a gene: 5. Germline V gene sequence: CDR1 SNHLY, CDR2 FYNNEI. The CDR3 sequence is 14 residues long. This chain's CDR3 is CASSGGQGRSPLHF. In DNA, the CDR3 is TGTGCCAGCAGTGGAGGACAGGGCCGTTCACCCCTCCACTTT.

In DNA, the CDR3 is TGTGCCAGCAGCTTAGGGGTCAGGGGAGGCGAGCAGTACTTC. Translated: CASSLGVRGGEQYF. The chain combines TRBV7-4 with TRBJ2-7, with D perhaps being TRBD1 or TRBD2 (6 bases each). This CDR3 is built from 14 residues. V lost 1 base, J lost 6 bases, and 13 bases lay in between. Looked up from germline, CDR1 is SGHVT and CDR2 is SQSDAQ.

This clone is a singleton in its sample. This chain joins TRBV14 and TRBJ1-6; D may be TRBD1 (5 bases). Germline loops: CDR1 SGHDN, CDR2 FVKESK. Trimming left V 0 bases short and J 7 bases short, with 19 bases between. The CDR3 sequence is 18 residues long. The CDR3 spells CASSQDGVGAGRNSPLHF. CDR3 nucleotide sequence: TGTGCCAGCAGCCAAGATGGGGTAGGGGCCGGCCGAAATTCACCCCTCCACTTT.

This sequence joins TRBV9 and TRBJ1-6; D is perhaps TRBD1 (5 bases). Germline values: CDR1 SGDLS, CDR2 YYNGEE. The CDR3 has 13 amino acids. V was trimmed by 0 bases and J by 10 bases, leaving 8 bases between them. The CDR3: CASSVGGESPLHF. The CDR3 DNA reads TGTGCCAGCAGCGTAGGGGGGGAGTCACCCCTCCACTTT.

This sequence joins TRBV10-1 and TRBJ1-1; D possibly corresponds to TRBD1 (5 bases). The CDR3 is 12 residues long. Germline V gene data show CDR1 as WNHNN and CDR2 as SYGVQD (reference sequence). V dropped 5 bases and J dropped 11 bases, with 15 bases sitting between them. CDR3: CASSPSGTGAFF. In nucleotides, the CDR3 is TGCGCCAGCAGTCCTTCCGGGACGGGGGCTTTCTTT.

This chain joins TRBV4-3 and TRBJ1-4, with 11 nucleotides matching TRBD1. V was clipped by 2 bases and J by 7 bases; unmatched bases: 9. The CDR3 is 17 residues long. Per the germline V gene, CDR1 is LGHNA and CDR2 is YSLEER. The DNA for the CDR3 is TGCGCCAGCAGCCAAACCGGGACAGGGGGTAGAGGTGAAAAACTGTTTTTT. Encoded protein: CASSQTGTGGRGEKLFF.

This clone has more than one count but fewer than ten. The chain is built from TRBV27 and TRBJ2-2, with TRBD2 matching 8 bases. Germline lookup yields CDR1 MNHEY and CDR2 SMNVEV (reference sequence). CDR3 length equals 14 residues. Trimming took 9 bases from V and 5 from J; bases not matched to a gene: 8. The CDR3 protein is CASLAGSGTGELFF. The CDR3 DNA reads as TGTGCCAGTCTAGCGGGCTCCGGTACCGGGGAGCTGTTTTTT.

This clone showed up just a few times. The chain combines TRBV11-3 with TRBJ1-1, with TRBD1 matching over 9 bases. Germline V gene lookup returns CDR1 SGHNT and CDR2 YENEEA. The V gene end was trimmed by 2 bases and the J gene end by 12 bases; junction bases not matched to a gene: 4. This CDR3 contains 12 residues. The CDR3 coding sequence is TGTGCCAGCAGCTTAACAGGGGGCGCGACTTTCTTT. This codes for CASSLTGGATFF.

The chain is built from TRBV7-2 and TRBJ2-7, with D possibly being TRBD2 (6 bases). Per germline, CDR1 SGHTA and CDR2 FQGNSA. The CDR3 extends over 14 amino acids. V was pared by 7 bases and J by 4 bases, with 17 bases between. The DNA of the CDR3 is TGTGCCAGCAATTACGCGGGGCCGCCATACGAGCAGTACTTC. It specifies CASNYAGPPYEQYF. The full variable domain, completed using reference TRBV7-2 and TRBJ2-7, is GAGVSQSPSNKVTEKGKDVELRCDPISGHTALYWYRQSLGQGLEFLIYFQGNSAPDKSGLPSDRFSAERTGGSVSTLTIQRTQQEDSAVYLCASNYAGPPYEQYFGPGTRLTVT.

This chain joins TRBV28 and TRBJ1-1, with 8 bases that match TRBD1. Germline CDR1 is MDHEN and CDR2 is SYDVKM. The J segment lost 7 bases and the V segment lost 6 bases, leaving 10 bases of the junction unmatched. CDR3 length: 14 residues. This chain's CDR3 is CASRSDRGLDEAFF. For the CDR3, the DNA is TGTGCCAGCAGATCCGACAGGGGACTTGATGAAGCTTTCTTT. Based on the CDR3 plus reference TRBV28 and TRBJ1-1, the full variable domain is DVKVTQSSRYLVKRTGEKVFLECVQDMDHENMFWYRQDPGLGLRLIYFSYDVKMKEKGDIPEGYSVSREKKERFSLILESASTNQTSMYLCASRSDRGLDEAFFGQGTRLTVV.

The CDR3 sequence is CASSPNVGLAGSGELFF. CDR3 coding DNA: TGTGCCAGCAGCCCGAACGTGGGACTAGCGGGGTCGGGGGAGCTGTTTTTT. This chain joins TRBV7-3 and TRBJ2-2, with 13 bases that match TRBD2. The CDR3 length is 17 residues. V dropped 5 bases and J dropped 8; count of bases not matched to a gene: 11. In germline, CDR1 is SGHTA, CDR2 FQGTGA.

The CDR3 DNA is TGTGCCAGCAGTGCGTCCCCCCTGGGAAGCTATGGCTACACCTTC. Translating it yields CASSASPLGSYGYTF. The chain is built from TRBV2 and TRBJ1-2; D call uncertain. The CDR3 has 15 residues. The V gene lost 4 bases and the J gene lost 4 bases, with 16 bases spanning the gap. Germline V lookup: CDR1 SNHLY, CDR2 FYNNEI.

This chain joins TRBV6-2 or TRBV6-3 and TRBJ1-5; TRBD1 agrees at 9 bases. The CDR3 has 17 residues. Germline values: CDR1 MNHEY, CDR2 SVGEGT. V dropped 4 bases and J dropped 7; count of bases not matched to a gene: 14. Written as DNA, the CDR3 is TGTGCCAGCAGTTGGATCTTGGGGGACAGGGAGGACCAGCCCCAGCATTTT. Residues: CASSWILGDREDQPQHF.

This clone was observed a handful of times. The V and J genes are TRBV9 and TRBJ1-2; the D is unclear. The germline V gene encodes CDR1 SGDLS and CDR2 YYNGEE. The V and J ends lost 2 bases and 4 bases respectively, with 9 bases between them. The CDR3 extends over 13 amino acids. CDR3 nucleotides: TGTGCCAGCAGCGTCGGACGGCCCTATGGCTACACCTTC. Its protein is CASSVGRPYGYTF. Full variable domain (rest looked up from reference TRBV9 and TRBJ1-2): DSGVTQTPKHLITATGQRVTLRCSPRSGDLSVYWYQQSLDQGLQFLIQYYNGEERAKGNILERFSAQQFPDLHSELNLSSLELGDSALYFCASSVGRPYGYTFGSGTRLTVV.

V gene TRBV24-1 combines with J gene TRBJ1-5; D not resolved. V lost 4 bases to trimming and J lost 0 bases, with 12 bases between them. The CDR3 is 16 residues long. The V gene's germline CDR1 is KGHDR and CDR2 SFDVKD. Here the CDR3 reads CATSESVKYSNQPQHF. The CDR3 bases are TGTGCCACCAGTGAATCGGTGAAGTATAGCAATCAGCCCCAGCATTTT.

This clone was counted between two and nine times. CDR3 region: CASSTHSSDRAYGYTF. In DNA form, the CDR3 reads TGTGCCAGTAGTACCCACTCCTCGGACAGGGCCTACGGCTACACCTTC. V gene TRBV19 combines with J gene TRBJ1-2, with TRBD1 identical over 8 bases. V shed 4 bases and J 8 bases; nucleotides not matched to a gene: 15. The CDR3 spans 16 residues. CDR1 and CDR2 (germline): LNHDA, SQIVND (reference sequence).

The J gene is TRBJ2-1, the V gene TRBV5-1; 8 bases are shared with TRBD2. CDR1 and CDR2 from the germline V gene are SGHRS and YFSETQ. V was clipped by 4 bases and J by 6 bases; unmatched bases: 6. There are 14 residues in the CDR3. The CDR3 DNA follows: TGCGCCAGCAGCCCCGGACGGGGGGGCAATGAGCAGTTCTTC. It is translated as CASSPGRGGNEQFF.

V and J are TRBV7-9 and TRBJ1-4, with 7 bases fitting TRBD1. Losses at the gene ends were 5 bases for V and 5 bases for J; bases not matched to a gene: 5. This CDR3 comprises 14 residues. The germline CDR1 and CDR2 sequences are SEHNR and FQNEAQ (reference sequence). The CDR3 coding sequence is TGTGCCAGCAGCATGGGACAGATAAATGAAAAACTGTTTTTT. Translated: CASSMGQINEKLFF.

The V call is TRBV12-3 or TRBV12-4, the J call TRBJ2-2; tentative D call: TRBD1 (6 bases). Trimming shortened V by 6 bases and J by 3 bases, and 8 bases separated the two germline ends. The CDR3 length is 13 residues. CDR3 sequence: CASSRTDTGELFF. The CDR3 DNA is TGTGCCAGCAGCCGGACAGACACCGGGGAGCTGTTTTTT.

The chain uses TRBV4-2 and TRBJ1-4; 12 bases align to TRBD1. CDR1 and CDR2 from the germline V gene are LGHNA and YNFKEQ. Germline trimming cut 0 bases from V and 7 bases from J; bases unmatched to any gene: 12. The CDR3 consists of 19 residues. CDR3 coding DNA: TGTGCCAGCAGCCAAGATTCGGAAGGGACAGGGGGCAAAGGTGAAAAACTGTTTTTT. It yields the protein CASSQDSEGTGGKGEKLFF.